The rows below give T cell receptor beta chains drawn from one sample of a study of blood T cell repertoires in COVID-19. Profiled with immunoSEQ multiplex PCR; TCRdb holds only in-frame clones, not every one. Of 80,000 to 100,000 clones in the sample, approximately 79% are singletons; the top ten hold under 5%. The sample was peripheral blood. The receptors shown here come from an older man with COVID-19, enrolled during active disease. Each CDR3 is given with its conserved first and last residue. D genes are given only for firm matches. For some rows the clone size is stated as once, few or many, or as a class when expanded; others skip it.

>TRBD2|NA|TRBJ2-1|TRBV5-4
CASSLAVGLAEYNEQFF
TGTGCCAGCAGCTTGGCGGTTGGACTAGCGGAATACAATGAGCAGTTCTTC
>NA|many|TRBJ2-3|TRBV6-5
CASSPYRDTQYF
TGTGCCAGCAGTCCATACCGGGATACGCAGTATTTT
>TRBD2|few|TRBJ2-7|TRBV11-2
CASSSLAGVYEQYF
TGTGCCAGCAGCTCCCTAGCGGGAGTCTACGAGCAGTACTTC
>NA|NA|TRBJ1-2|TRBV6-5
CASSYPGNYGYTF
TGTGCCAGCAGTTACCCCGGGAATTATGGCTACACCTTC
>NA|NA|TRBJ1-2|TRBV6-6
CASSPQGTYGYTF
TGTGCCAGCAGCCCTCAGGGGACCTATGGCTACACCTTC
>NA|NA|TRBJ1-3|TRBV2
CASSDRGIRSGNTIYF
TGTGCCAGCAGTGATCGCGGGATACGCTCTGGAAACACCATATATTTT
>NA|NA|TRBJ2-5|TRBV24-1
CATGETGIQETQYF
TGTGCCACCGGCGAAACCGGGATCCAAGAGACCCAGTACTTC
>NA|NA|TRBJ2-1|TRBV9
CASSVGGGVYNEQFF
TGTGCCAGCAGCGTAGGCGGCGGGGTCTACAATGAGCAGTTCTTC
>NA|NA|TRBJ2-2|TRBV5-1
CASSLRTANTGELFF
TGCGCCAGCAGCTTGCGAACAGCGAACACCGGGGAGCTGTTTTTT
>NA|NA|TRBJ2-1|TRBV15
CATSRDTPGSYNEQFF
TGTGCCACCAGCAGAGATACCCCCGGGAGTTACAATGAGCAGTTCTTC
>TRBD1|NA|TRBJ2-1|TRBV24-1
CATSDFSGTANNEQFF
TGTGCCACCAGTGATTTCTCCGGGACAGCTAACAATGAGCAGTTCTTC
>TRBD1|NA|TRBJ1-5|TRBV28
CATQGTVNQPQHF
TGTGCCACCCAAGGGACAGTCAATCAGCCCCAGCATTTT
>NA|NA|TRBJ2-1|TRBV19
CASTDYSGVNNEQFF
TGTGCCAGTACTGACTATTCGGGGGTTAACAATGAGCAGTTCTTC
>TRBD2|NA|TRBJ2-1|TRBV7-8
CASSTAASGIDEQFF
TGTGCCAGCAGCACGGCGGCTAGCGGGATCGATGAGCAGTTCTTC
>NA|NA|TRBJ2-1|TRBV10-3
CAIKGPGNNEQFF
TGTGCCATCAAGGGCCCGGGAAACAATGAGCAGTTCTTC
>TRBD1|NA|TRBJ1-2|TRBV6-5
CASSISRQGYGYTF
TGTGCCAGCAGCATAAGCAGACAGGGCTATGGCTACACCTTC
>TRBD1|NA|TRBJ2-1|TRBV7-6
CASSYRDRGGNEQFF
TGTGCCAGCAGCTACCGGGACAGGGGGGGTAATGAGCAGTTCTTC
>TRBD1|NA|TRBJ1-5|TRBV6-2/TRBV6-3
CASSYSDRVLFQPQHF
TGTGCCAGCAGTTACTCGGACAGGGTTTTATTTCAGCCCCAGCATTTT
>NA|NA|TRBJ1-5|TRBV7-2
CASSLLGAGQPQHF
TGTGCCAGCAGCTTACTCGGCGCGGGTCAGCCCCAGCATTTT
>NA|NA|TRBJ1-2|TRBV6-5
CASKKAQGTYGYTF
TGTGCCAGCAAGAAGGCGCAGGGAACCTATGGCTACACCTTC
>NA|few|TRBJ1-5|TRBV5-1
CASSFGELGQPQHF
TGCGCCAGCAGCTTCGGGGAACTGGGTCAGCCCCAGCATTTT
>NA|NA|TRBJ2-7|TRBV20-1
CSASAGSSGEWEQYF
TGCAGTGCTAGTGCCGGGAGTAGCGGCGAATGGGAGCAGTACTTC
>NA|few|TRBJ2-7|TRBV2
CASRTGYEQYF
TGTGCCAGCAGGACCGGGTACGAGCAGTACTTC
>NA|NA|TRBJ2-7|TRBV7-2
CASRAGTTLEQYF
TGTGCCAGCAGGGCGGGAACCACTCTCGAGCAGTACTTC
>TRBD2|NA|TRBJ2-1|TRBV19
CASRRSGRGVSEQFF
TGTGCCAGTAGACGTAGCGGGAGGGGGGTGAGTGAGCAGTTCTTC
>NA|NA|TRBJ2-1|TRBV7-7
CASSLTGAGEQFF
TGTGCTAGCAGCTTAACCGGTGCGGGTGAGCAGTTCTTC
>TRBD1|NA|TRBJ1-6|TRBV4-1
CASRFDRDPASPLHF
TGCGCCAGCAGGTTTGACAGGGACCCCGCTTCACCCCTCCACTTT
>NA|NA|TRBJ2-1|TRBV3-1/TRBV3-2
CASSQERIKRRDEQFF
TGTGCCAGCAGCCAAGAACGAATAAAGAGGAGGGATGAGCAGTTCTTC
>NA|NA|TRBJ2-1|TRBV10-3
CAISGGGGGNEQFF
TGTGCCATCAGTGGGGGCGGCGGTGGGAATGAGCAGTTCTTC